The 13 T cell receptor beta chains given below trace back to one sample, sequenced in a study of regulatory T cells in long-lasting Graves disease. The time point: newly diagnosed GD, antithyroid drugs for less than 3 months. From PBMCs, RNA was extracted and then used to make the TCR library. Arm-PCR of CDR3 regions with iRepertoire HTBI primers generated TCR beta libraries. TCRdb reprocessed the multiplex PCR reads with MiXCR, giving one entry per CDR3 protein. The sample shows fewer than 550,000 distinct CDR3 sequences, 15% to 20% of them seen only once. The same specimen was also included in a second study, on T cells in Graves' hyperthyroidism and ophthalmopathy.

The sample was peripheral blood mononuclear cells (PBMCs), taken at new diagnosis, from a patient treated with antithyroid drugs. The receptors were sampled from a woman aged 35-60 years with Graves disease.

This clonotype turned up a few times. The V gene is TRBV29-1, the J gene TRBJ1-1; D is uncertain. In germline, CDR1 is SQVTM, CDR2 ANQGSEA. The CDR3 consists of 13 residues. V gave up 6 bases and J gave up 0 bases, with 11 bases separating them. CDR3 DNA sequence: TGCAGCGTGTTCAGATCCATGAACACTGAAGCTTTCTTT. This encodes CSVFRSMNTEAFF.

The chain recombines TRBV5-1 with TRBJ1-2, with a possible D match to TRBD1 (6 bases). CDR1 is SGHRS, CDR2 YFSETQ, per germline. This CDR3 is built from 15 residues. The V end was cut by 0 bases, the J end by 4 bases, with 13 bases between. Here the CDR3 DNA reads TGCGCCAGCAGCTTGGGGGGGCAGGGGCTCTATGGCTACACCTTC. Translating gives CASSLGGQGLYGYTF.

This clonotype was counted at least ten times. The V call is TRBV7-2, the J call TRBJ2-3, with a weak D call TRBD1 (6 bases). V was shortened by 1 base and J by 4 bases, with 15 bases between the two germline ends. The CDR3 sequence is 16 residues long. Germline loops: CDR1 SGHTA, CDR2 FQGNSA. The CDR3 DNA reads as TGTGCCAGCAGCTTAGGGTCTGGACAGTTCCCAGATACGCAGTATTTT. Translation: CASSLGSGQFPDTQYF.

This clonotype was seen many times. V usage is TRBV2 and J usage is TRBJ2-2; D remains unclear. The CDR3 is made up of 14 amino acids. The V end lost 4 bases, the J end lost 5 bases, and 11 bases lay between the germline ends. Germline assignment: CDR1 SNHLY and CDR2 FYNNEI. The CDR3: CASSVGGITGELFF. The CDR3 DNA sequence: TGTGCCAGCAGTGTTGGCGGAATTACCGGGGAGCTGTTTTTT.

This clonotype was counted at least ten times. A read error may account for a junction end that differs from germline. The genes are TRBV5-1 and TRBJ2-5; D is unresolved. The CDR3 contains 12 residues. Looked up from germline, CDR1 is SGHRS and CDR2 is YFSETQ. The CDR3 nucleotides are TGTGCCAGCTCACTCGAGCAAGAGACCCAGTACTTC. Protein: CASSLEQETQYF.

This clonotype was seen more than once but under ten times. V and J are TRBV28 and TRBJ1-4; D is undetermined. V was shortened by 6 bases and J by 3 bases, with 11 bases between the two germline ends. The CDR3 has 14 amino acids. Germline V gives CDR1 MDHEN, CDR2 SYDVKM. Written as DNA, the CDR3 is TGTGCCAGCAGCCCCCGGGAGGCTAATGAAAAACTGTTTTTT. It codes for CASSPREANEKLFF.

The rearrangement uses TRBV7-8 and TRBJ1-5; D is possibly TRBD1 (6 bases). V lost 4 bases and J 10 bases, leaving 20 bases between the germline ends. Germline CDR1 SGHVS, CDR2 FQNEAQ. This CDR3 has 15 residues. CDR3 sequence (DNA): TGTGCCAGCAGCTCTCTATCAGGGGAGGGCCACCCCCAGCATTTT. Its translation: CASSSLSGEGHPQHF.

Ten or more counts support this clonotype. The chain joins TRBV4-1 to TRBJ1-1, with D maybe TRBD1 (6 bases). The CDR3 is 14 residues long. The germline V and J ends were trimmed by 4 bases and 4 bases, with 13 bases remaining between them. Germline loops: CDR1 MGHRA, CDR2 YSYEKL. The CDR3 loop reads CASSRITGSTEAFF. The CDR3, as DNA: TGCGCCAGCAGCCGTATCACAGGGTCCACTGAAGCTTTCTTT.

The chain employs TRBV5-1 and TRBJ1-2; D is unclear. In germline, CDR1 is SGHRS, CDR2 YFSETQ. Trimming took 0 bases from V and 4 from J, leaving 13 bases between them. The CDR3 sequence is 15 residues long. CDR3 amino acids: CASSLEMAGSYGYTF. In DNA form, the CDR3 reads TGCGCCAGCAGCTTGGAAATGGCAGGTAGCTATGGCTACACCTTC.

This clonotype was found many times. The V and J genes are TRBV3-1 and TRBJ1-1; 8 bases map to TRBD1. The CDR3 runs to 16 residues. In germline, CDR1 is LGHDT, CDR2 YNNKEL (reference sequence). V was clipped by 3 bases and J by 6 bases; unmatched bases: 12. The CDR3 DNA follows: TGTGCCAGCAGCCAGGGTCGACAGGGGTTTAGCGCTGAAGCTTTCTTT. Translating gives CASSQGRQGFSAEAFF.

This clonotype was counted between two and nine times. The rearrangement joins TRBV12-5 to TRBJ1-1; TRBD1 is a possible D gene (6 bases). The CDR3 runs 13 residues. From germline, CDR1 is LGHNT and CDR2 FRNRAP. Trimming pared 5 bases from V and 1 base from J, leaving 8 bases between. As DNA, the CDR3 is TGTGCTAGTGGTGCCAGGGGGAACACTGAAGCTTTCTTT. This translates into CASGARGNTEAFF.

Comment on this clonotype: It is likely a read error, because the conserved phenylalanine at the end of the CDR3 is missing. The chain combines TRBV25-1 with TRBJ1-2; D unclear. From germline, CDR1 is MGHDK and CDR2 SYGVNS. The V gene lost 4 bases and the J gene lost 2 bases, with 11 bases spanning the gap. This CDR3 region has 14 residues. The CDR3 loop is CASSVGLSNYGYTS. CDR3 DNA sequence: TGTGCCAGCAGTGTAGGCCTATCGAACTATGGCTACACCTCC.

A few counts support this clonotype. The rearrangement joins TRBV5-1 to TRBJ1-2, with a possible D match to TRBD1 (5 bases). This CDR3 has 16 residues. Trimming took off 4 bases at V and 4 bases at J, with 20 bases between the two ends. Germline assignment: CDR1 SGHRS and CDR2 YFSETQ. CDR3: CASSPRPGRELYGYTF. CDR3 in DNA: TGCGCCAGCAGCCCCCGTCCGGGACGGGAACTCTATGGCTACACCTTC.